This T cell receptor (beta chain) is from a study of human T cells and chemical hapten exposure. Unfractionated whole blood served as the source for total RNA extraction. Individual cDNA molecules each carried unique molecular identifiers attached by the library. In TCRdb, the reads were re-called with MiXCR into one record per CDR3 protein. Found here are more than 100,000 distinct CDR3 sequences, 6.5% to 10% of them singletons; the top ten hold 1.1% to 1.5%. This clonotype was detected ten times or more. Germline CDR1 MNHNY, CDR2 SVGAGI (reference sequence). The CDR3 totals 16 residues. With 4 bases removed from V and 5 bases from J, the gap between germline ends came to 21 bases.

The V and J genes are TRBV6-6 and TRBJ2-7; D perhaps matches TRBD2 (6 bases). Sample: whole blood. The origin of this receptor is a human donor in good health. Some clones in this sample may be carry-over from other donors' samples. The CDR3 coding sequence is TGTGCCAGCAGTTTCCCCCGGGACTTTCCCCAACACGAGCAGTACTTC. This gives the protein CASSFPRDFPQHEQYF.